This T cell receptor (beta chain) was sequenced for a study of shared clonotypes between healthy human individuals. Germline V CDR1 and CDR2: SNHLY, FYNNEI. This CDR3 is built from 16 residues. Germline trimming cut 1 base from V and 5 bases from J; bases unmatched to any gene: 9. Naive CD8 populations comprised CD45RO-negative cells positively selected for CCR7, excluding terminally differentiated effector memory CD45RA+ cells. This table comes from immunoSEQ multiplex PCR, and its TCRdb copy is limited to in-frame clones, with some not included. This sample carries around 600,000 clones, roughly 98% of them seen once, and the ten largest clones take less than 0.35%.

This TCR came from a young man in good health. The source material was naive CD8+ T cells sorted from blood. This rearrangement joins TRBV2 to TRBJ2-7, with 9 bases fitting TRBD2. DNA for the CDR3: TGTGCCAGCAGTGAAGATCGGGGCGGGAGGGCCGACGAGCAGTACTTC. Its protein product is CASSEDRGGRADEQYF.